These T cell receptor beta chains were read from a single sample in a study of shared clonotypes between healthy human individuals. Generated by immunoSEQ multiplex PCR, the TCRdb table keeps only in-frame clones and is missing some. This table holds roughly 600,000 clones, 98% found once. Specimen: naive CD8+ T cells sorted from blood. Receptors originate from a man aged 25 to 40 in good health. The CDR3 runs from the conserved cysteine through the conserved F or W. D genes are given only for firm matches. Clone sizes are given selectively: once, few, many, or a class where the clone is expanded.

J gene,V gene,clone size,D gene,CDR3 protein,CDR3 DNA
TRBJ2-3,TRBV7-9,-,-,CASSLKGPGTDTQYF,TGTGCCAGCAGCTTAAAGGGGCCGGGCACAGATACGCAGTATTTT
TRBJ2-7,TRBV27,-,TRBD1,CASSLSGQGNYEQYF,TGTGCCAGCAGTTTATCGGGACAGGGTAATTACGAGCAGTACTTC
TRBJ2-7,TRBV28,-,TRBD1,CASTLPGTGPPYEQYF,TGTGCCAGCACACTTCCCGGGACAGGTCCCCCCTACGAGCAGTACTTC
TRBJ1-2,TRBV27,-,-,CASGSRQATTNYGYTF,TGTGCCAGCGGGTCTCGACAGGCGACGACGAACTATGGCTACACCTTC
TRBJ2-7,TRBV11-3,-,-,CASSSTGDEQYF,TGTGCCAGCAGCTCAACGGGGGACGAGCAGTACTTC
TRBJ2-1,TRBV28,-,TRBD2,CASSLGLAGPSYNEQFF,TGTGCCAGCAGTTTAGGCCTAGCGGGACCGTCATACAATGAGCAGTTCTTC
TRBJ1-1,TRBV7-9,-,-,CASSHTRTGNTEAFF,TGTGCCAGCAGCCACACTCGAACAGGGAACACTGAAGCTTTCTTT
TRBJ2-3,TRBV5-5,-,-,CASSFTGTITDTQYF,TGTGCCAGCAGCTTTACAGGGACGATCACAGATACGCAGTATTTT
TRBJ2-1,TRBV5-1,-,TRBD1,CASSSDRGSYNEQFF,TGCGCCAGCAGCTCCGACAGGGGCTCCTACAATGAGCAGTTCTTC
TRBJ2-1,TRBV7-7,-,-,CASSLGRNNEQFF,TGTGCCAGCAGCTTAGGACGGAACAATGAGCAGTTCTTC
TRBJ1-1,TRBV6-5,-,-,CASSYYLNTEAFF,TGTGCCAGCAGTTACTATTTGAACACTGAAGCTTTCTTT
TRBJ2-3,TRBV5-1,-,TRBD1,CASSFVGTGGNTDTQYF,TGCGCCAGCAGCTTCGTAGGGACAGGGGGAAACACAGATACGCAGTATTTT
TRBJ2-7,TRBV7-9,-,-,CASSPRTGRGYEQYF,TGTGCCAGCAGCCCCCGGACCGGTCGGGGTTACGAGCAGTACTTC
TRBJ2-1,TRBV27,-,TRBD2,CASRFREGWDEQFF,TGTGCCAGCAGGTTCCGGGAGGGTTGGGATGAGCAGTTCTTC
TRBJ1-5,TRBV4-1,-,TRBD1,CASSLQGASNQPQHF,TGCGCCAGCAGCCTACAGGGGGCCAGCAATCAGCCCCAGCATTTT
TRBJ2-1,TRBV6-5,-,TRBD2,CASRRTSAGNEQFF,TGTGCCAGCAGACGGACTAGCGCGGGGAATGAGCAGTTCTTC
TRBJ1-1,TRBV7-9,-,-,CASSPPFDPMNTEAFF,TGTGCCAGCAGCCCCCCGTTCGATCCGATGAACACTGAAGCTTTCTTT
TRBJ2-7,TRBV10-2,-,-,CASRPLEVASIEYEQYF,TGCGCCAGCAGACCCCTTGAGGTTGCGAGTATTGAATACGAGCAGTACTTC
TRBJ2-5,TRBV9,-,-,CASSATGQGETQYF,TGTGCCAGCAGCGCGACAGGTCAGGGGGAGACCCAGTACTTC
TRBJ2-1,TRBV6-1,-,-,CASSVHPSNEQFF,TGTGCCAGCAGTGTGCACCCCAGCAATGAGCAGTTCTTC
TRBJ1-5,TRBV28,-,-,CASSLPIRGRKNQPQHF,TGTGCCAGCAGTTTACCGATCAGGGGACGAAAGAATCAGCCCCAGCATTTT
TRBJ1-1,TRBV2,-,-,CASSEWTTMNTEAFF,TGTGCCAGCAGTGAGTGGACAACTATGAACACTGAAGCTTTCTTT
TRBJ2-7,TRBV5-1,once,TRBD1,CASSVGQTSEQYF,TGCGCCAGCAGCGTGGGACAGACGTCCGAGCAGTACTTC
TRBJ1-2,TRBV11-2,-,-,CASSLNTDITGYTF,TGTGCCAGCAGCTTAAACACGGACATTACGGGCTACACCTTC
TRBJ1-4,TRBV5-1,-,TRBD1,CASSPGQGAEKLFF,TGCGCCAGCAGCCCGGGACAGGGAGCTGAAAAACTGTTTTTT
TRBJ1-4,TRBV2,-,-,CASRDVPNEKLFF,TGTGCCAGCAGGGACGTTCCCAATGAAAAACTGTTTTTT
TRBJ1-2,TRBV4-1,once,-,CASSQDWGTGYTF,TGCGCCAGCAGCCAAGATTGGGGGACGGGCTACACCTTC
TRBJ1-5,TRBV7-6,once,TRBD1,CASSSGTGEGGRPQHF,TGTGCCAGCAGCTCTGGGACAGGGGAAGGGGGGCGACCCCAGCATTTT
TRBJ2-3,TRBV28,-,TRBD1,CASSPYRGRLDTQYF,TGTGCCAGCAGTCCCTACAGGGGGCGGTTAGATACGCAGTATTTT
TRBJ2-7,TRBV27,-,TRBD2,CASRTSGNFFGSYEQYF,TGTGCCAGCAGGACTAGCGGGAATTTTTTCGGCTCCTACGAGCAGTACTTC
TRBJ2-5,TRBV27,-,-,CASSLYTAWETQYF,TGTGCCAGCAGTTTATATACTGCATGGGAGACCCAGTACTTC
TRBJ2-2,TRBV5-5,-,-,CASSLRPSIAERTGELFF,TGTGCCAGCAGCTTGCGACCTAGTATTGCAGAGCGCACCGGGGAGCTGTTTTTT
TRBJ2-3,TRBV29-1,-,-,CSVEDGASSRTDTQYF,TGCAGCGTTGAAGACGGAGCAAGTTCGAGGACAGATACGCAGTATTTT
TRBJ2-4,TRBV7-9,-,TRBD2,CASSPLAGGQKIQYF,TGTGCCAGCAGCCCCCTAGCGGGAGGCCAAAAAATTCAGTACTTC
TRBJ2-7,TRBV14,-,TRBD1,CASSQEIGSGTGFEQYF,TGTGCCAGCAGCCAAGAAATAGGGAGCGGGACAGGGTTCGAGCAGTACTTC
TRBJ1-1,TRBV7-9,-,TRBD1,CASRRPTGGTEAFF,TGTGCCAGCAGACGACCGACAGGGGGCACTGAAGCTTTCTTT